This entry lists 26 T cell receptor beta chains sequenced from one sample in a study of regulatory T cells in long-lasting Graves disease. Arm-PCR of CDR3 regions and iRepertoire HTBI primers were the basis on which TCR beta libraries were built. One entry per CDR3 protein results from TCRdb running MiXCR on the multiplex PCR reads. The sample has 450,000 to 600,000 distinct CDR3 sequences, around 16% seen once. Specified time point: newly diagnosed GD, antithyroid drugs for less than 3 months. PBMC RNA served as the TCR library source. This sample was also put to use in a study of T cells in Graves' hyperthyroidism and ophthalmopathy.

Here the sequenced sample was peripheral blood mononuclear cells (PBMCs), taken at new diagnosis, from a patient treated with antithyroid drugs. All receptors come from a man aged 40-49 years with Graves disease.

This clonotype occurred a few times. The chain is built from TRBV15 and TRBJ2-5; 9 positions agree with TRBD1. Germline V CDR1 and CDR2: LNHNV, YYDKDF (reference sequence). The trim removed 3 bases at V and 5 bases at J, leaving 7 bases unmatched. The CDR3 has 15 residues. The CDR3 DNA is TGTGCCACCAGCAGTTACAGGGGGCGCAGGGAGACCCAGTACTTC. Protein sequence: CATSSYRGRRETQYF. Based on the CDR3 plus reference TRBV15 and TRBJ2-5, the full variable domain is DAMVIQNPRYQVTQFGKPVTLSCSQTLNHNVMYWYQQKSSQAPKLLFHYYDKDFNNEADTPDNFQSRRPNTSFCFLDIRSPGLGDTAMYLCATSSYRGRRETQYFGPGTRLLVL.

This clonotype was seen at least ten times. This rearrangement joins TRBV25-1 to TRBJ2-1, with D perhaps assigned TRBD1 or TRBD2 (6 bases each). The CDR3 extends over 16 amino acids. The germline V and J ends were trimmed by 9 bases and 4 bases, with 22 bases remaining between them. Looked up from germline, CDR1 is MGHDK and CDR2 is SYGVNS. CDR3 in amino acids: CASGGPRRAGYNEQFF. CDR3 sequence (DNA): TGTGCCAGTGGGGGGCCCAGGAGGGCCGGATACAATGAGCAGTTCTTC.

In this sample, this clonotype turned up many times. CDR3 coding DNA: TGTGCCAGCAGTCCACAGGGGAACATGCCCGGGGAGCTGTTTTTT. Encoded protein: CASSPQGNMPGELFF. V usage is TRBV2 and J usage is TRBJ2-2; 7 bases map to TRBD1. The germline gives CDR1 SNHLY, CDR2 FYNNEI. The CDR3 spans 15 residues. The ends lost 5 bases at V and 6 bases at J; junction bases unmatched: 9.

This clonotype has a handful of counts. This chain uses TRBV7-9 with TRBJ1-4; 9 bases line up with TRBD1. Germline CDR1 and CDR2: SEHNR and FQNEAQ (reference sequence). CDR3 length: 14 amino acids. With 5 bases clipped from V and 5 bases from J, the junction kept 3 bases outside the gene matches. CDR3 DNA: TGTGCCAGCAGCAAGACAGGGGGAAATGAAAAACTGTTTTTT. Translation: CASSKTGGNEKLFF. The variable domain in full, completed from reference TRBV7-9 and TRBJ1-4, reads DTGVSQNPRHKITKRGQNVTFRCDPISEHNRLYWYRQTLGQGPEFLTYFQNEAQLEKSRLLSDRFSAERPKGSFSTLEIQRTEQGDSAMYLCASSKTGGNEKLFFGSGTQLSVL.

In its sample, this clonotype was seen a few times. The CDR3 loop is CASSPRGTSYEQYF. The CDR3 coding sequence is TGTGCCAGCAGCCCCAGGGGTACCTCCTACGAGCAGTACTTC. The chain joins TRBV5-8 to TRBJ2-7; the D gene is possibly TRBD1 (6 bases). Deletions cut 4 bases from V and 0 bases from J, with 11 bases between. The CDR3 runs 14 residues. Germline V gene lookup returns CDR1 SGHTS and CDR2 YDEGEE.

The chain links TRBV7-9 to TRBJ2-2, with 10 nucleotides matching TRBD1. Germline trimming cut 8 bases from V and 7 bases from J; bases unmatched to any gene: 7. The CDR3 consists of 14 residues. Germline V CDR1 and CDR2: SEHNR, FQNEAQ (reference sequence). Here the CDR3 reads CASSGQGDIGELFF. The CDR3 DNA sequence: TGTGCCAGCTCCGGACAGGGGGATATCGGGGAGCTGTTTTTT.

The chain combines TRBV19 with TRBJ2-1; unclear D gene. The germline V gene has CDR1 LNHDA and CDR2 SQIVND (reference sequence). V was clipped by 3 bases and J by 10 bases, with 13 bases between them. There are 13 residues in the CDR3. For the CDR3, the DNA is TGTGCCAGTAGTATCTTCTATCCTCCCGAGCAGTTCTTC. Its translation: CASSIFYPPEQFF. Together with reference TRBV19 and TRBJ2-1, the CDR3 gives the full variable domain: DGGITQSPKYLFRKEGQNVTLSCEQNLNHDAMYWYRQDPGQGLRLIYYSQIVNDFQKGDIAEGYSVSREKKESFPLTVTSAQKNPTAFYLCASSIFYPPEQFFGPGTRLTVL.

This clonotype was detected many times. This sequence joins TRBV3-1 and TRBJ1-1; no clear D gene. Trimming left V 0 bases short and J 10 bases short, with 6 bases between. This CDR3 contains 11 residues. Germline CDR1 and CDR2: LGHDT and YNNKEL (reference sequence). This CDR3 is CASSQEAVAFF. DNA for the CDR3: TGTGCCAGCAGCCAAGAGGCGGTAGCTTTCTTT. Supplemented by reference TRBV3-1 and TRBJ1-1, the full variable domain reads DTAVSQTPKYLVTQMGNDKSIKCEQNLGHDTMYWYKQDSKKFLKIMFSYNNKELIINETVPNRFSPKSPDKAHLNLHINSLELGDSAVYFCASSQEAVAFFGQGTRLTVV.

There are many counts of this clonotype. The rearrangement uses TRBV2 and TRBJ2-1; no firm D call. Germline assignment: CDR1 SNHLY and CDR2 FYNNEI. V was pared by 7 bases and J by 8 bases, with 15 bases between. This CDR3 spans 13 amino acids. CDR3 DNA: TGTGCCAGCAATGTGGTCAATGGCCATGAGCAGTTCTTC. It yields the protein CASNVVNGHEQFF.

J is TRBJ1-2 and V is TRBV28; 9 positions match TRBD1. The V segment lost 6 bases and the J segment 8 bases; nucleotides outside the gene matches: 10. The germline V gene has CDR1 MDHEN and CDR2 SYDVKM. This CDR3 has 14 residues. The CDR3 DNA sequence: TGTGCCAGCAGACCCGGGACAGGGTTTTTCGGCTACACCTTC. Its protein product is CASRPGTGFFGYTF.

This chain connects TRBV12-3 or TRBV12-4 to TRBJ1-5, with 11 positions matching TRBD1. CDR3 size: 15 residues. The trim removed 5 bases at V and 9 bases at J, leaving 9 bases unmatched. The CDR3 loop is CASSLGTGGPWPQHF. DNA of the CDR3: TGTGCCAGCAGTCTAGGGACAGGGGGTCCGTGGCCCCAGCATTTT.

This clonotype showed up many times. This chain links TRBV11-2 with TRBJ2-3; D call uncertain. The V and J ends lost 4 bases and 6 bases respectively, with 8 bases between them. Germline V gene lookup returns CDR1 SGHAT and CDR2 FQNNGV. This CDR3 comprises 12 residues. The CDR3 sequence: CASSSLDDTQYF. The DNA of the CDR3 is TGTGCCAGCAGCTCCCTAGACGATACGCAGTATTTT.

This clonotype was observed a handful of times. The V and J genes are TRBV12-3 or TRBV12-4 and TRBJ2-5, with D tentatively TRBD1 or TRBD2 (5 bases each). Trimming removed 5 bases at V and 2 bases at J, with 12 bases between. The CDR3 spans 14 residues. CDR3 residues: CASSLGTKQETQYF. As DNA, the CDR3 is TGTGCCAGCAGTCTCGGGACGAAACAAGAGACCCAGTACTTC.

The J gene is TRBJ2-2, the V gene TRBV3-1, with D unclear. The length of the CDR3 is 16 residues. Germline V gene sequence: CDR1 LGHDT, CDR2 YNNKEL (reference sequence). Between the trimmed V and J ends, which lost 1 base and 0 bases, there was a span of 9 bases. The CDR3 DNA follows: TGTGCCAGCAGCCAAGGTGCGCCCGCGAACACCGGGGAGCTGTTTTTT. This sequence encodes CASSQGAPANTGELFF.

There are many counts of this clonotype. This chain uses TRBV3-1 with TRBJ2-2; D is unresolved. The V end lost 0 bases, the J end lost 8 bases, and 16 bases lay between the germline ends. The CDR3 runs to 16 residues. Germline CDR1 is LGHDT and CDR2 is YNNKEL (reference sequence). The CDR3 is CASSQDVVGSLGELFF. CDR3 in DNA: TGTGCCAGCAGCCAAGATGTAGTGGGGTCCTTGGGGGAGCTGTTTTTT.

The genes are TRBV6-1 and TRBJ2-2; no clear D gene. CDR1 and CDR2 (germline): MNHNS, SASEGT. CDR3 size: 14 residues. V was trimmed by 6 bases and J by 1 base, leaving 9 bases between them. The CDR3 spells CASSMTENTGELFF. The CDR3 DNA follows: TGTGCCAGCAGCATGACGGAGAACACCGGGGAGCTGTTTTTT.

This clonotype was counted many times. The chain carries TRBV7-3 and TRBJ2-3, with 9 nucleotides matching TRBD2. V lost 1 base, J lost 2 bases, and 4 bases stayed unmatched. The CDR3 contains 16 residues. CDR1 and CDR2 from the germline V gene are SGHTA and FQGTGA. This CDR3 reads CASSLRAGGPTDTQYF. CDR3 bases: TGTGCCAGCAGCTTAAGAGCGGGAGGACCCACAGATACGCAGTATTTT.

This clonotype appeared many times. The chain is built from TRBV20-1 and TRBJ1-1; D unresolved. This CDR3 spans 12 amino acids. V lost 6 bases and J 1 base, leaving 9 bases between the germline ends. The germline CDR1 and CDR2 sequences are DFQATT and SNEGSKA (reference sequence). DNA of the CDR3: TGCAGTGCCAGTACAGCGAACACTGAAGCTTTCTTT. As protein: CSASTANTEAFF.

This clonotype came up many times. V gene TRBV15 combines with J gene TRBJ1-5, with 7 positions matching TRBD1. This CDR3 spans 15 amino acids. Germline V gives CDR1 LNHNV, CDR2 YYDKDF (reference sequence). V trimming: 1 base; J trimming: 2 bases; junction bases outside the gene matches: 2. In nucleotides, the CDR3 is TGTGCCACCAGCAGAGGACAGGGTGGCAATCAGCCCCAGCATTTT. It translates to CATSRGQGGNQPQHF.

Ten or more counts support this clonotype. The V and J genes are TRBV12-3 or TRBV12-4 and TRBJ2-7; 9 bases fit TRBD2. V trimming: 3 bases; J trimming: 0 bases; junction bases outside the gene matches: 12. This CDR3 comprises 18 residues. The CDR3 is CASSFSDLSGRDSYEQYF. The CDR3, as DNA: TGTGCCAGCAGTTTTTCGGACCTTAGCGGGAGAGACTCCTACGAGCAGTACTTC.

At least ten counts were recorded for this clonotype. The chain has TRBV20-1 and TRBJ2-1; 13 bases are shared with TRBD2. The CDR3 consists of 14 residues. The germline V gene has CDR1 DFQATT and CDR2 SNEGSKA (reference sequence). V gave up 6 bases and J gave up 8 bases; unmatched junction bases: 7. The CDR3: CSATGLAGKYEQFF. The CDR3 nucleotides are TGCAGTGCCACGGGACTAGCGGGAAAATATGAGCAGTTCTTC.

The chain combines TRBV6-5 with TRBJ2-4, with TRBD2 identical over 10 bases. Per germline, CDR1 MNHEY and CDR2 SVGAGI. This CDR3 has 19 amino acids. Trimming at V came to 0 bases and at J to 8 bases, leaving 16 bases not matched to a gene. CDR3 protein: CASSYSRGGLANVRDIQYF. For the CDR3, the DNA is TGTGCCAGCAGTTACTCGAGGGGGGGACTAGCGAACGTCAGGGACATTCAGTACTTC.

CDR3 amino acids: CASSLGGTEQETQYF. The CDR3 DNA reads as TGTGCCAGCAGCTTAGGAGGGACGGAACAAGAGACCCAGTACTTC. The genes are TRBV7-6 and TRBJ2-5; D possibly uses TRBD1 or TRBD2 (5 bases each). CDR3 length: 15 residues. The V gene lost 1 base and the J gene lost 2 bases, with 11 bases spanning the gap. Germline assignment: CDR1 SGHVS and CDR2 FNYEAQ.

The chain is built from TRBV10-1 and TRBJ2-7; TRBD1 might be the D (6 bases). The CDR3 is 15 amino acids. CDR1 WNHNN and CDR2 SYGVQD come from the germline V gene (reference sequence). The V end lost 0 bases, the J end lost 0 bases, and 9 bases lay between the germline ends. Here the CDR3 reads CASSESEGVSYEQYF. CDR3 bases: TGCGCCAGCAGTGAGTCAGAGGGGGTCTCCTACGAGCAGTACTTC.

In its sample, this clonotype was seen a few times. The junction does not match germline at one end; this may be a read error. The CDR3 DNA reads as TGCAGTACTAGCGGGAGGGCCGCAGATACGCAGTATTTT. Its protein product is CSTSGRAADTQYF. The chain carries TRBV20-1 and TRBJ2-3; TRBD2 aligns across 13 bases. In germline, CDR1 is DFQATT, CDR2 SNEGSKA (reference sequence). The CDR3 is 13 amino acids.

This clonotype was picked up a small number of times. DNA of the CDR3: TGTGCCAGTAGTATAGCCCAGGGGGCTGCTGAAGCTTTCTTT. It is translated as CASSIAQGAAEAFF. The gene calls are TRBV19 and TRBJ1-1, with 8 nucleotides matching TRBD1. Looked up from germline, CDR1 is LNHDA and CDR2 is SQIVND (reference sequence). This CDR3 comprises 14 residues. V trimming: 1 base; J trimming: 6 bases; junction bases outside the gene matches: 4.